This TCR beta chain came from a study of blood T cells in healthy people across ages. This clonotype occurred a few times. With a J-beta primer mix and a sample-barcoded 5' primer, a second PCR ran about 7 to 12 cycles. All samples gave at least 2.5 million CDR3-containing paired-end reads. TCRdb used MiXCR to reprocess the 5' RACE reads, holding one entry per CDR3 protein. Among under 700,000 distinct CDR3 sequences listed, approximately 25% were seen once. Germline assignment: CDR1 MNHNS and CDR2 SASEGT. V lost 5 bases, J lost 5 bases, and 7 bases stayed unmatched. The CDR3 consists of 14 residues. This same sample was also part of a study on T cells of mothers and their children. That report notes: Once extracted, all RNA went into cDNA synthesis at about 1.4 ug per 15 ul.

The receptor's source is a boy aged 10-17 years in good health. The material sequenced was blood. The chain joins TRBV6-1 to TRBJ2-7; 9 bases map to TRBD1. The chain's CDR3 is CASSPGQGSNEQYF. The CDR3 nucleotides read TGTGCCAGCAGTCCGGGACAGGGTTCAAACGAGCAGTACTTC.